The present T cell receptor (beta chain) was sequenced within a study of T cells in localized non-small cell lung cancer. Overall study findings and caveats: Appearing in adjacent lung were a median about 50 of the top 100 tumor clones.

Clones were read by immunoSEQ multiplex PCR, and TCRdb kept only the in-frame ones, dropping some. The sample gives tens of thousands of clones, about 87% of which show up once; roughly 3.6% is in the top ten. Concerning this clone itself: Its specificity is not known.

The CDR3 covers 15 residues. Trimming removed 0 bases from V and 3 bases from J, with 9 bases in between. Germline CDR1 and CDR2: PRHDT and FYEKMQ (reference sequence). V gene TRBV13 combines with J gene TRBJ1-3; D call uncertain. The source is a man aged 18-49 years with stage I lung adenocarcinoma. Sequencing used peripheral blood, obtained before any cancer treatment. The CDR3 sequence is CASSLGGLSGNTIYF. CDR3 in DNA: TGTGCCAGCAGCTTAGGAGGGTTGAGTGGAAACACCATATATTTT.